This T cell receptor beta chain is drawn from a study of blood T cell repertoires in COVID-19. Turning to the study itself: Donors in the United States, Italy and Spain gave samples during acute or convalescent COVID-19. From T cells, B-cell-depleted T cells, or PBMCs came the material, which was cDNA or gDNA.

In the authors' workflow: How many nucleated cells were present was estimated from reference gene primer amplification. Measured with immunoSEQ multiplex PCR; TCRdb has only the in-frame clones, and not every one. V, J and clone size are those of that table, while D and trimming were read from the DNA. In the table there are 90,000 to 150,000 clones, 79% of which are singletons. Sequenced: peripheral blood. The receptor's source is a woman aged 80 or over with acute or convalescent COVID-19.

The CDR3 DNA follows: TGTGCCAGCAGCCCCTCCCGGGGGGCCGACAATGAGCAGTTCTTC. It specifies CASSPSRGADNEQFF. This chain uses TRBV4-2 with TRBJ2-1; a weak D match, TRBD2 (7 bases). The ends were cut back, 4 bases at V and 5 bases at J, with 15 bases in the middle. This CDR3 has 15 residues. Germline values: CDR1 LGHNA, CDR2 YNFKEQ.